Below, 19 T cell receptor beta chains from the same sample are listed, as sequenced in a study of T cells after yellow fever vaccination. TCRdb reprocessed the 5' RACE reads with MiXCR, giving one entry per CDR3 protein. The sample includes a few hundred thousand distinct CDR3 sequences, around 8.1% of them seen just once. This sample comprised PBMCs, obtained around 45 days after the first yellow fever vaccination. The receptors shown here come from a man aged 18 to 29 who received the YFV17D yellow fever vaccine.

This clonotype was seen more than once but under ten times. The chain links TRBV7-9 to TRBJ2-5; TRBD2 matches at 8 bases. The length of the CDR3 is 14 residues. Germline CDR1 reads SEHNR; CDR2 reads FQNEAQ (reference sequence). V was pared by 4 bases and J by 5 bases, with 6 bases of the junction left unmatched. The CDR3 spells CASSSGTSWETQYF. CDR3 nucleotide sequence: TGTGCCAGCAGCTCCGGGACTAGTTGGGAGACCCAGTACTTC. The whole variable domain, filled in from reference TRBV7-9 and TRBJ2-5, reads DTGVSQNPRHKITKRGQNVTFRCDPISEHNRLYWYRQTLGQGPEFLTYFQNEAQLEKSRLLSDRFSAERPKGSFSTLEIQRTEQGDSAMYLCASSSGTSWETQYFGPGTRLLVL.

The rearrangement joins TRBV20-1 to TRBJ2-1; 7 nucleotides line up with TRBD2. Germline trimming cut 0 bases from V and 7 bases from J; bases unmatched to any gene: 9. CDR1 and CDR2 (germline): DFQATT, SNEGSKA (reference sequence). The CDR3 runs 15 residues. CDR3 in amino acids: CSARDARQGGNEQFF. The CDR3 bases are TGCAGTGCTAGAGACGCCCGGCAGGGAGGGAATGAGCAGTTCTTC.

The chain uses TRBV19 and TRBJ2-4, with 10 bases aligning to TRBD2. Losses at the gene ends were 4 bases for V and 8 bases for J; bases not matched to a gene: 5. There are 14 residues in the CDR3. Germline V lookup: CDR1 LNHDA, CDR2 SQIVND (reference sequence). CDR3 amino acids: CASSTSGGVDIQYF. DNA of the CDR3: TGTGCCAGTAGTACCAGCGGGGGGGTGGACATTCAGTACTTC.

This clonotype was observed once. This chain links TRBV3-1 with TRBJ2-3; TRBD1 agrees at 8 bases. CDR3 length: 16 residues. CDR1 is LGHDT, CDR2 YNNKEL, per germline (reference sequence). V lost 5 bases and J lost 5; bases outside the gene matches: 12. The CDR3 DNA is TGTGCCAGCAGCAGGGGTCTTGGACAGGGTGAAGATACGCAGTATTTT. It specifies CASSRGLGQGEDTQYF.

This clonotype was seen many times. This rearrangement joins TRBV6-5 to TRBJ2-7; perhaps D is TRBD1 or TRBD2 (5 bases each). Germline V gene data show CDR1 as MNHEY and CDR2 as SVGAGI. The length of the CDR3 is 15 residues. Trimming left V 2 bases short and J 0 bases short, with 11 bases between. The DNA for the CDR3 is TGTGCCAGCAGTTACCGGGGACCAAGCTCCTACGAGCAGTACTTC. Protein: CASSYRGPSSYEQYF.

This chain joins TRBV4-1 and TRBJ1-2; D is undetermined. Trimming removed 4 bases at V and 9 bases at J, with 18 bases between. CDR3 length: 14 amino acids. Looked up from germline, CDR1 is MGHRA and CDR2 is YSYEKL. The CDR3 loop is CASSRPGEELSYTF. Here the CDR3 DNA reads TGCGCCAGCAGCCGCCCCGGAGAAGAGTTGAGCTACACCTTC.

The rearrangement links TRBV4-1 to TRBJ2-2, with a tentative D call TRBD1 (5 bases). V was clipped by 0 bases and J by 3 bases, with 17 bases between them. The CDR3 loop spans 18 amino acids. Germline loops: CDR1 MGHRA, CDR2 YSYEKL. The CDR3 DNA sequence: TGCGCCAGCAGCCAAGAAGGTCCAGGGCGTCTGGACACCGGGGAGCTGTTTTTT. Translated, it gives CASSQEGPGRLDTGELFF.

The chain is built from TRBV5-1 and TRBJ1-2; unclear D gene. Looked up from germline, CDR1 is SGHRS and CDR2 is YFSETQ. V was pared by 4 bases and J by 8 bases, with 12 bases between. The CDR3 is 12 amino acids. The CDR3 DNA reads TGCGCCAGCAGCCAGGAAGATCAAGGCTACACCTTC. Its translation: CASSQEDQGYTF.

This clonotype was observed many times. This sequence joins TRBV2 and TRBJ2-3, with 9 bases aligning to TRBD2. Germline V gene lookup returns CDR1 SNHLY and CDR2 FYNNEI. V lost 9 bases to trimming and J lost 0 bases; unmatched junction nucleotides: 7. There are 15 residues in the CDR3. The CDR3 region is CASVRSGGSTDTQYF. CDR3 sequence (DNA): TGTGCCAGTGTTCGAAGCGGGGGGAGCACAGATACGCAGTATTTT.

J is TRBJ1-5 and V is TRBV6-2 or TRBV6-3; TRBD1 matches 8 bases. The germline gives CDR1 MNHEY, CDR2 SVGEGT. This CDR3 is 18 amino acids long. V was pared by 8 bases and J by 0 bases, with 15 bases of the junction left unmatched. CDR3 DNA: TGTGCCAGCGGGGGTACCTCCGGACAGGGCGATAGCAATCAGCCCCAGCATTTT. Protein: CASGGTSGQGDSNQPQHF.

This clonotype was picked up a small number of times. CDR3 coding DNA: TGTGCCACCAGCAGAGATGTGTCGGCGGAGACCCAGTACTTC. Translating gives CATSRDVSAETQYF. The chain has TRBV15 and TRBJ2-5; D unclear. The CDR3 runs 14 residues. Trimming stripped 0 bases from V and 5 bases from J, with 10 bases between. The germline V gene has CDR1 LNHNV and CDR2 YYDKDF (reference sequence).

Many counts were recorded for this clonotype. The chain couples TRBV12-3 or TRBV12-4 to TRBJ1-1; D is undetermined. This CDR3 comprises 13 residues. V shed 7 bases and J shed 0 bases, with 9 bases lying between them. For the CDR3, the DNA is TGTGCCAGCAACCCCGGGATGAACACTGAAGCTTTCTTT. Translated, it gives CASNPGMNTEAFF.

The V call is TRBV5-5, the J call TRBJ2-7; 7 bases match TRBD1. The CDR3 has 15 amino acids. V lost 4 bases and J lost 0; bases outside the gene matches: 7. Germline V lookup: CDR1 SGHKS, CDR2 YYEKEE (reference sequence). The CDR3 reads CASSVYWDSSYEQYV. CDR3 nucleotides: TGTGCCAGCAGCGTATATTGGGACAGCTCCTACGAGCAGTACGTC.

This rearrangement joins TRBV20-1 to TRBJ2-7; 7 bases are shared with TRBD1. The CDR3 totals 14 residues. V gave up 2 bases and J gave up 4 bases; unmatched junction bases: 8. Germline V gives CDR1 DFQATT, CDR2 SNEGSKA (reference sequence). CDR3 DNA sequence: TGCAGTGCTAGACTACAGGGGTCAAGGTACGAGCAGTACGTC. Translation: CSARLQGSRYEQYV.

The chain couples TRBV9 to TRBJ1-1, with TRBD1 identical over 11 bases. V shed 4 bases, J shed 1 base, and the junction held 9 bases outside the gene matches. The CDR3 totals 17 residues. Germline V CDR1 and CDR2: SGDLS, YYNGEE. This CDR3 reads CASSPRTGGSGNTEAFF. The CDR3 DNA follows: TGTGCCAGCAGCCCGCGGACAGGGGGCAGTGGGAACACTGAAGCTTTCTTT.

The CDR3 DNA is TGCAGTGCGGGGTTGGGGATCGAGCAGTACGTC. The encoded protein is CSAGLGIEQYV. J is TRBJ2-7 and V is TRBV20-1; D is unresolved. V was clipped by 6 bases and J by 6 bases, with 12 bases between them. This CDR3 has 11 amino acids. In germline, CDR1 is DFQATT, CDR2 SNEGSKA (reference sequence).

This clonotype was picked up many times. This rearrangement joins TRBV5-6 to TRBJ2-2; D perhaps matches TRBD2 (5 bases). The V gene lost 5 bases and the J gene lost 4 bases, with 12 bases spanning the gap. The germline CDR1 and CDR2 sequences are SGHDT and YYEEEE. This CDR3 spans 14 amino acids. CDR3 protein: CASRSGPSTGELFF. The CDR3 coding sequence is TGTGCCAGCAGAAGCGGTCCCAGCACCGGGGAGCTGTTTTTT.

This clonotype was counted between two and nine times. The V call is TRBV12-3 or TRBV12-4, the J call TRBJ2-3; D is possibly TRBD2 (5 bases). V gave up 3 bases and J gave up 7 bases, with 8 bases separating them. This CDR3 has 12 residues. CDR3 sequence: CASSFEGYTQYF. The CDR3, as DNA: TGTGCCAGCAGTTTTGAGGGATATACGCAGTATTTT.

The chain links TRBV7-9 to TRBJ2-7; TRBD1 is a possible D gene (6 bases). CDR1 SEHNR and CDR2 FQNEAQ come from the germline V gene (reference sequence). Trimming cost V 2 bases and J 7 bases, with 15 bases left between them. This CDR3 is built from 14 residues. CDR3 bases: TGTGCCAGCAGCTTATCCGGACAGCCTCGAGAGCAGTACTTC. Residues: CASSLSGQPREQYF.